Many counts were recorded for the clone carrying this TCR beta chain. Its antigen is unknown. The record originates from a study of T-cell reconstitution after alpha-beta-depleted transplantation in children. TCRbeta library construction was performed incorporating unique molecular identifiers. A single record per CDR3 protein comes from TCRdb applying MiXCR to the PCR reads. The sample carries hundreds of thousands of distinct CDR3 sequences, around 14% recorded once. Study-level points and caveats: One year after transplant, T-cell counts and diversity came mostly from newly produced T cells.

The CDR3 has 14 residues. Trimming took off 3 bases at V and 6 bases at J, with 15 bases between the two ends. The origin of this receptor is a girl aged 2-10 years with congenital amegakaryocytic thrombocytopenia, due to receive a stem cell transplant. V and J are TRBV12-3 or TRBV12-4 and TRBJ2-7; TRBD2 is a possible D gene (6 bases). The input for sequencing was PBMCs, taken before TCRalphabeta/CD19-depleted stem cell transplant. The CDR3 protein is CASSFGGPGLEQYF. In DNA form, the CDR3 reads TGTGCCAGCAGTTTCGGAGGGCCGGGTCTCGAGCAGTACTTC.